A selection of T cell receptor beta chains follows, all from one sample in a study of a mutant IDH1 vaccine in newly diagnosed glioma. These receptors have no identified antigens. Produced via immunoSEQ multiplex PCR; TCRdb's table is partial and in-frame only. The sample has 95,000 to 120,000 clones, about nine tenths seen once. The sample here was PBMCs, taken from a glioma patient whose treatment included an IDH1 peptide vaccine. The source of these receptors is a woman aged 50 to 65 with glioma. The CDR3 runs from the conserved cysteine through the conserved F or W. A D gene is named only where the DNA matches it firmly. Size values are once, few and many counts, or a class for expanded clones, and some rows have none.

CASSKLPYEQYF	TGTGCCAGCAGCAAGCTGCCCTACGAGCAGTACTTC	.	.	TRBJ2-7	12	TRBV11-2
CSVVGLESHEQYF	TGCAGCGTTGTGGGCCTTGAGAGCCACGAGCAGTACTTC	once	.	TRBJ2-7	13	TRBV29-1
CASSIQGRGTEAFF	TGTGCCAGTAGTATCCAAGGCCGGGGCACTGAAGCTTTCTTT	.	.	TRBJ1-1	14	TRBV19
CASRKQGGSNYGYTF	TGTGCCAGTAGGAAGCAAGGGGGCTCTAACTATGGCTACACCTTC	.	TRBD1	TRBJ1-2	15	TRBV19
CASSRLIGTGPSYEQYF	TGCGCCAGCAGCCGCCTTATTGGGACAGGCCCGTCCTACGAGCAGTACTTC	once	TRBD1	TRBJ2-7	17	TRBV4-1
CASSSRAGNEQFF	TGTGCCAGCAGTTCTCGAGCGGGCAATGAGCAGTTCTTC	.	.	TRBJ2-1	13	TRBV27
CASSFWGLAGGTAYNEQFF	TGTGCCAGCAGTTTCTGGGGGCTAGCGGGAGGGACAGCCTACAATGAGCAGTTCTTC	.	TRBD2	TRBJ2-1	19	TRBV27
CRFGDYTF	TGCCGCTTCGGGGACTACACCTTC	few	.	TRBJ1-2	8	TRBV20-1
CSASPGHNQPQHF	TGCAGCGCCTCCCCGGGACACAATCAGCCCCAGCATTTT	.	.	TRBJ1-5	13	TRBV29-1
CASSLDKISSYEQYF	TGTGCCAGCAGCTTAGACAAAATCAGCTCCTACGAGCAGTACTTC	.	.	TRBJ2-7	15	TRBV11-2
CASSVGTAYNEQFF	TGTGCCAGCAGTGTGGGGACGGCGTACAATGAGCAGTTCTTC	once	.	TRBJ2-1	14	TRBV6-4
CASSLVVGQYSGNTIYF	TGTGCCAGCAGCTTAGTGGTAGGACAGTACTCTGGAAACACCATATATTTT	.	.	TRBJ1-3	17	TRBV11-2
CASKRAPPEKLFF	TGTGCCAGCAAGAGGGCCCCTCCTGAAAAACTGTTTTTT	.	.	TRBJ1-4	13	TRBV28
CASSPNEIAWWTQYF	TGTGCCAGCAGCCCCAATGAAATAGCCTGGTGGACCCAGTACTTC	.	.	TRBJ2-5	15	TRBV7-9
CASSFSGDTEAFF	TGCGCCAGCAGCTTCTCGGGGGATACTGAAGCTTTCTTT	.	.	TRBJ1-1	13	TRBV5-1
CASSLGAGSSYEQYF	TGTGCCAGCAGTTTAGGGGCGGGGAGCTCCTACGAGCAGTACTTC	.	.	TRBJ2-7	15	TRBV27
CASSPVRYQETQYF	TGTGCCAGCAGCCCCGTACGGTACCAAGAGACCCAGTACTTC	.	.	TRBJ2-5	14	TRBV7-2
CASSFFRGTDTQYF	TGTGCCAGCAGTTTCTTCCGGGGCACAGATACGCAGTATTTT	.	.	TRBJ2-3	14	TRBV27
CASSPRGFPYEQYF	TGCGCCAGCAGCCCCAGGGGCTTCCCCTACGAGCAGTACTTC	.	.	TRBJ2-7	14	TRBV4-1
CASTPQGGVTEAFF	TGTGCCAGCACCCCTCAGGGGGGGGTGACTGAAGCTTTCTTT	.	TRBD1	TRBJ1-1	14	TRBV6-5
CASNPGEADTQYF	TGCGCCAGCAATCCAGGGGAGGCGGATACGCAGTATTTT	.	.	TRBJ2-3	13	TRBV5-1
CASSGGSQETQYF	TGTGCCAGCTCCGGGGGGTCCCAAGAGACCCAGTACTTC	.	TRBD2	TRBJ2-5	13	TRBV18
CASSQEPRGYEQYF	TGCGCCAGCAGCCAAGAGCCCCGGGGATACGAGCAGTACTTC	.	.	TRBJ2-7	14	TRBV4-1
CASSLGGRGDTQYF	TGCGCCAGCAGCTTGGGAGGGAGAGGAGATACGCAGTATTTT	.	.	TRBJ2-3	14	TRBV5-1
CASRGTSGRAYNEQFF	TGTGCCAGCAGGGGGACTAGCGGGAGGGCGTACAATGAGCAGTTCTTC	.	TRBD2	TRBJ2-1	16	TRBV28
CASMLAGGVTGELFF	TGTGCCAGCATGCTAGCGGGAGGTGTCACCGGGGAGCTGTTTTTT	.	TRBD2	TRBJ2-2	15	TRBV27
CASSSDSFNTEAFF	TGTGCCAGCAGCTCCGACAGTTTCAACACTGAAGCTTTCTTT	few	.	TRBJ1-1	14	TRBV9
CASSFGRPDKSYGYTF	TGTGCCAGCAGTTTTGGTAGGCCAGATAAATCCTATGGCTACACCTTC	.	.	TRBJ1-2	16	TRBV28
CASSQDTGLQPQHF	TGCGCCAGCAGCCAAGATACAGGGCTTCAGCCCCAGCATTTT	.	.	TRBJ1-5	14	TRBV4-1
CASSTNMARDRVETGELFF	TGTGCCAGCAGCACCAACATGGCCCGGGACAGGGTGGAAACCGGGGAGCTGTTTTTT	once	TRBD1	TRBJ2-2	19	TRBV7-9
CASSLGRGGSGANVLTF	TGTGCCAGCAGCTTAGGCAGGGGAGGATCTGGGGCCAACGTCCTGACTTTC	.	.	TRBJ2-6	17	TRBV11-2
CASSALAGGPYNEQFF	TGTGCCAGCAGTGCCCTAGCGGGAGGGCCCTACAATGAGCAGTTCTTC	.	TRBD2	TRBJ2-1	16	TRBV6-1
CASSSTAGTGEAFF	TGTGCCAGCAGTTCTACCGCCGGGACAGGTGAAGCTTTCTTT	.	TRBD1	TRBJ1-1	14	TRBV7-2
CASSSTDTQYF	TGTGCCAGCAGCTCCACAGATACGCAGTATTTT	.	.	TRBJ2-3	11	TRBV27
CASSRISGSSEGEQFF	TGTGCCAGCAGCCGTATTAGCGGGAGCAGTGAAGGTGAGCAGTTCTTC	.	TRBD2	TRBJ2-1	16	TRBV6-4
CASSVFPNTGELFF	TGCGCCAGCAGTGTCTTTCCGAACACCGGGGAGCTGTTTTTT	.	.	TRBJ2-2	14	TRBV5-1
CAISDARKLSSYNEQFF	TGTGCCATCAGTGATGCCAGAAAGTTAAGCTCCTACAATGAGCAGTTCTTC	.	.	TRBJ2-1	17	TRBV10-3
CAWSASSNTEAFF	TGTGCCTGGAGTGCCAGTTCGAACACTGAAGCTTTCTTT	.	.	TRBJ1-1	13	TRBV30
CASRTNNEQFF	TGTGCCAGCAGAACAAACAATGAGCAGTTCTTC	.	.	TRBJ2-1	11	TRBV6-6
CASSPDRGQAFF	TGTGCCAGTAGCCCGGACAGGGGCCAAGCTTTCTTT	.	TRBD1	TRBJ1-1	12	TRBV19
CASSPSGIHEQYF	TGTGCCAGCAGCCCATCGGGGATCCACGAGCAGTACTTC	.	.	TRBJ2-7	13	TRBV11-2
CASSLQVQGYDEQFF	TGTGCCAGCAGTTTGCAGGTACAGGGATATGATGAGCAGTTCTTC	.	.	TRBJ2-1	15	TRBV6-6
CASSVVIPSGRADTQYF	TGTGCCAGCAGCGTAGTTATTCCCAGCGGGAGAGCAGATACGCAGTATTTT	.	TRBD2	TRBJ2-3	17	TRBV9
CASSLGDRGSYEQYF	TGTGCCAGCAGCTTAGGGGACAGGGGGAGCTACGAGCAGTACTTC	.	TRBD1	TRBJ2-7	15	TRBV11-2
CASSDRVLGNTIYF	TGTGCCAGCAGTGACAGGGTACTTGGAAACACCATATATTTT	.	TRBD1	TRBJ1-3	14	TRBV28
CASSLYQGTEAFF	TGTGCTAGCAGCTTATATCAGGGGACTGAAGCTTTCTTT	.	.	TRBJ1-1	13	TRBV7-7
CASNGAGGRYNEQFF	TGTGCCAGCAATGGAGCGGGAGGTCGGTACAATGAGCAGTTCTTC	.	TRBD2	TRBJ2-1	15	TRBV2
CATGQDGTSPLHF	TGTGCCACCGGACAGGACGGTACTTCACCCCTCCACTTT	.	TRBD1	TRBJ1-6	13	TRBV10-3
CASSTGLAGEGEQFF	TGCGCCAGCAGCACGGGACTAGCGGGAGAGGGTGAGCAGTTCTTC	.	TRBD2	TRBJ2-1	15	TRBV5-1
CASSLPTLSGSSYNEQFF	TGCGCCAGCAGCTTGCCCACCCTTAGCGGGAGCTCCTACAATGAGCAGTTCTTC	.	TRBD2	TRBJ2-1	18	TRBV5-1
CASSESVRGRGAFF	TGTGCCAGCAGTGAATCCGTCAGGGGGCGAGGAGCTTTCTTT	once	TRBD1	TRBJ1-1	14	TRBV2
CASTRRGETTGELFF	TGTGCCAGCACCAGAAGGGGGGAGACCACCGGGGAGCTGTTTTTT	once	.	TRBJ2-2	15	TRBV7-9
CASSLSRGGGYGYTF	TGTGCCAGCAGTTTATCGAGGGGCGGGGGCTATGGCTACACCTTC	once	.	TRBJ1-2	15	TRBV27
CASSLVHYMNTEAFF	TGTGCCAGCAGCTTAGTTCACTACATGAACACTGAAGCTTTCTTT	.	.	TRBJ1-1	15	TRBV7-9
CASSSNRVYNSPLHF	TGTGCCAGCAGCTCAAACAGAGTTTATAATTCACCCCTCCACTTT	few	.	TRBJ1-6	15	TRBV21-1